The sequence of this T cell receptor beta chain was determined in a study of T cell changes during pregnancy in multiple sclerosis. Only one count was recorded for this clone. CDR1 and CDR2 from the germline V gene are SNHLY and FYNNEI. Trimming took 5 bases from V and 3 from J; bases not matched to a gene: 7. The CDR3 runs 15 residues. Only in-frame clones appear in the TCRdb table, and some are missing; sequencing was by immunoSEQ multiplex PCR. The sample shows some 51,000 clones, approximately 93% of them seen only once. The clonotype originates from a female donor with multiple sclerosis, enrolled in a pregnancy study. The chain recombines TRBV2 with TRBJ2-7; TRBD1 matches 10 bases. The sample was CD4+ T cells from peripheral blood mononuclear cells, taken in the first trimester of pregnancy. Here the CDR3 DNA reads TGTGCCAGCAGTCCCCCGGGACAGGGGAGCTACGAGCAGTACTTC. Translated: CASSPPGQGSYEQYF.